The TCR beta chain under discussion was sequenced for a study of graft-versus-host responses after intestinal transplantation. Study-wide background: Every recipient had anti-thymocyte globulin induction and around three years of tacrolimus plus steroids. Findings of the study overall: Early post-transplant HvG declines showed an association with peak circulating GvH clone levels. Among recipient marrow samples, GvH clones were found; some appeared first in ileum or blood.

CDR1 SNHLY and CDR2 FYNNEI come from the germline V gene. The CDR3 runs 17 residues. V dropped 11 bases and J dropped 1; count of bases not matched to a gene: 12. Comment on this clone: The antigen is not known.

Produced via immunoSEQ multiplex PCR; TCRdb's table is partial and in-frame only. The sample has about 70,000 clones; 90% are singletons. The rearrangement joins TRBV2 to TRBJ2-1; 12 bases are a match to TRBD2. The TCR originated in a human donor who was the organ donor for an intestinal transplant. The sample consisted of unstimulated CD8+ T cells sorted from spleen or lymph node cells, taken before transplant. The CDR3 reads CAGQTSGGLLSYNEQFF. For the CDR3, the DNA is TGTGCCGGCCAGACTAGCGGGGGCCTCCTGTCCTACAATGAGCAGTTCTTC.